Presented here are 18 T cell receptor beta chains from one specimen sequenced in a study of blood T cell repertoires in COVID-19. Some clones are missing from TCRdb's copy, which holds only in-frame ones; the method was immunoSEQ multiplex PCR. This table has more than 120,000 clones, about 91% appearing once. The sample consisted of peripheral blood. The source of these receptors is a human donor in a cohort sampled during active COVID-19.

The V gene is TRBV27, the J gene TRBJ2-7, with a weak D call TRBD1 (6 bases). V lost 2 bases and J lost 8, with 22 bases in between. Germline CDR1 reads MNHEY; CDR2 reads SMNVEV (reference sequence). The CDR3 consists of 16 residues. The CDR3 here is CASSLIATGFMIKQYF. DNA of the CDR3: TGTGCCAGCAGTTTAATCGCCACAGGGTTCATGATAAAGCAGTACTTC.

V and J are TRBV20-1 and TRBJ2-1; D is unclear. The germline V and J ends were trimmed by 2 bases and 11 bases, with 7 bases remaining between them. CDR3 length: 10 amino acids. Germline CDR1 DFQATT, CDR2 SNEGSKA (reference sequence). The CDR3, as DNA: TGCAGTGCTAGACCCGGTCAGCAGTTCTTC. The encoded protein is CSARPGQQFF.

This sequence joins TRBV6-2 or TRBV6-3 and TRBJ2-3, with D perhaps matching TRBD2 (6 bases). In germline, CDR1 is MNHEY, CDR2 SVGEGT. This CDR3 spans 15 amino acids. The V and J ends lost 4 bases and 4 bases respectively, with 15 bases between them. CDR3 protein: CASSFATSLSDTQYF. CDR3 sequence (DNA): TGTGCCAGCAGTTTTGCGACTAGTCTGTCAGATACGCAGTATTTT.

The chain recombines TRBV7-2 with TRBJ1-6; a weak D match, TRBD1 (5 bases). CDR3 length equals 15 residues. The V and J ends lost 2 bases and 5 bases respectively, with 10 bases between them. The V gene's germline CDR1 is SGHTA and CDR2 FQGNSA. The CDR3 reads CASSLIGHNNSPLHF. CDR3 nucleotides: TGTGCCAGCAGCTTAATCGGACATAATAATTCACCCCTCCACTTT.

The chain has TRBV15 and TRBJ2-1; no definite D call. This CDR3 has 13 residues. Trimming removed 11 bases from V and 0 bases from J, with 11 bases in between. CDR1 and CDR2 (germline): LNHNV, YYDKDF (reference sequence). CDR3 in DNA: TGTGCCGTCTCAGCGAGCTCCTACAATGAGCAGTTCTTC. It is translated as CAVSASSYNEQFF.

The CDR3 DNA reads as TGTGCCAGCAGTTCAGGTCTTGGATTATGGCAGTTCTTC. Translating it yields CASSSGLGLWQFF. The chain couples TRBV12-3 or TRBV12-4 to TRBJ2-1; no definite D call. The CDR3 totals 13 residues. V gave up 4 bases and J gave up 12 bases, with 16 bases separating them.

On this clone: The junction does not match germline at one end; this may be a read error. The rearrangement uses TRBV20-1 and TRBJ1-4; TRBD1 agrees at 12 bases. CDR1 and CDR2 from the germline V gene are DFQATT and SNEGSKA (reference sequence). The CDR3 loop spans 11 amino acids. CDR3 sequence reads: CSALGGTGGVF. In DNA form, the CDR3 reads TGCAGTGCTCTCGGAGGGACAGGGGGCGTTTTT.

The rearrangement uses TRBV7-9 and TRBJ1-1; D is uncertain. The CDR3 is 13 residues long. V lost 6 bases and J lost 3, with 11 bases in between. Germline CDR1 SEHNR, CDR2 FQNEAQ (reference sequence). CDR3 nucleotides: TGTGCCAGCAGGTCCGGGGAGCACACTGAAGCTTTCTTT. This gives the protein CASRSGEHTEAFF. Variable domain in full (rest from reference TRBV7-9 and TRBJ1-1): DTGVSQNPRHKITKRGQNVTFRCDPISEHNRLYWYRQTLGQGPEFLTYFQNEAQLEKSRLLSDRFSAERPKGSFSTLEIQRTEQGDSAMYLCASRSGEHTEAFFGQGTRLTVV.

This chain joins TRBV9 and TRBJ1-1; the D gene is possibly TRBD1 (5 bases). CDR3 size: 14 residues. Trimming removed 1 base at V and 3 bases at J, with 10 bases between. The germline V gene has CDR1 SGDLS and CDR2 YYNGEE. CDR3 sequence reads: CASSVQGSDTEAFF. In DNA form, the CDR3 reads TGTGCCAGCAGCGTACAGGGTTCGGACACTGAAGCTTTCTTT.

The CDR3 region has the DNA TGTGCCAGCAGCACCTCCGGCGGGGGAGGGGGGAATACGCAGTATTTT. It yields the protein CASSTSGGGGGNTQYF. The V gene is TRBV9, the J gene TRBJ2-3, with a tentative D call TRBD2 (7 bases). The CDR3 loop spans 16 amino acids. The germline V and J ends were trimmed by 4 bases and 7 bases, with 22 bases remaining between them. Germline V gene lookup returns CDR1 SGDLS and CDR2 YYNGEE.

This clone was seen ten or more times. Just one base apart from a much larger clone, this may be a read error. V usage is TRBV12-3 or TRBV12-4 and J usage is TRBJ2-7; TRBD1 agrees at 9 bases. J lost 4 bases, V lost 4 bases, and 2 bases had no gene match. The CDR3 has 13 residues. CDR3 residues: CASSSDRGYEQYF. CDR3 nucleotides: TGTGCCAGCAGTTCGGACAGGGGATACGAGCAGTACTTC.

The chain recombines TRBV6-5 with TRBJ2-2, with D possibly TRBD1 on 6 matching bases. V dropped 2 bases and J dropped 2 bases, with 12 bases sitting between them. Germline assignment: CDR1 MNHEY and CDR2 SVGAGI. The CDR3 extends over 16 amino acids. The CDR3 sequence: CASSYRGQLNTGELFF. The CDR3 bases are TGTGCCAGCAGTTACCGGGGACAACTAAACACCGGGGAGCTGTTTTTT.

This chain connects TRBV4-1 to TRBJ1-3; 8 nucleotides agree with TRBD1. This CDR3 contains 16 residues. V was clipped by 0 bases and J by 4 bases; unmatched bases: 5. Germline CDR1 reads MGHRA; CDR2 reads YSYEKL. The CDR3 sequence: CASSQDSRTGGNTIYF. The CDR3 DNA reads as TGCGCCAGCAGCCAAGATTCCCGGACAGGGGGAAACACCATATATTTT.

This chain connects TRBV15 to TRBJ1-5; tentative D call: TRBD1 (5 bases). The CDR3 has 15 amino acids. CDR1 is LNHNV, CDR2 YYDKDF, per germline (reference sequence). V lost 3 bases to trimming and J lost 4 bases, with 13 bases between them. Here the CDR3 DNA reads TGTGCCACCAGCAGTGACCTGGCAGGGAATCAGCCCCAGCATTTT. It is translated as CATSSDLAGNQPQHF.

This clone showed up just once. V usage is TRBV14 and J usage is TRBJ2-7; the D gene is possibly TRBD1 (6 bases). In germline, CDR1 is SGHDN, CDR2 FVKESK. The CDR3 length is 14 residues. V dropped 1 base and J dropped 7 bases, with 14 bases sitting between them. The CDR3 DNA sequence: TGTGCCAGCAGCCAAGCGCTGGACAGCCGGGAGCAGTACTTC. Amino acid sequence: CASSQALDSREQYF.

This clone was observed once. The chain recombines TRBV10-3 with TRBJ2-7, with D tentatively TRBD1 (6 bases). The ends were cut back, 4 bases at V and 0 bases at J, with 13 bases in the middle. The CDR3 sequence is 15 residues long. CDR1 is ENHRY, CDR2 SYGVKD, per germline. DNA of the CDR3: TGTGCCATCAGTGCCCCGGGACACCTCTCCTACGAGCAGTACTTC. Its translation: CAISAPGHLSYEQYF.

The chain links TRBV7-9 to TRBJ2-3; TRBD1 matches at 9 bases. This CDR3 is built from 15 residues. Losses at the gene ends were 1 base for V and 4 bases for J; bases not matched to a gene: 3. Germline V gives CDR1 SEHNR, CDR2 FQNEAQ (reference sequence). The CDR3 DNA follows: TGTGCCAGCAGCTTAGAGGGACAGGGTGCAGATACGCAGTATTTT. Translated, it gives CASSLEGQGADTQYF.

The CDR3 nucleotides are TGTGCCAGTAGTCCCCAGGACAGGTATAATTCACCCCTCCACTTT. Protein: CASSPQDRYNSPLHF. This chain links TRBV19 with TRBJ1-6; 7 positions match TRBD1. V shed 5 bases and J 4 bases; nucleotides not matched to a gene: 5. Germline-derived CDR1 and CDR2 are LNHDA and SQIVND (reference sequence). The length of the CDR3 is 15 residues.